This T cell receptor (beta chain) is drawn from a study of regulatory T cells in long-lasting Graves disease. For TCR beta, libraries came from iRepertoire HTBI primers and Arm-PCR of CDR3 regions. TCRdb analysed the multiplex PCR reads with MiXCR anew, one entry per CDR3 protein. Of roughly 510,000 distinct CDR3 sequences in the sample, 15% to 20% were seen once. Time point: newly diagnosed GD, antithyroid drugs for less than 3 months. PBMC RNA was the source of the TCR library. Germline V gene sequence: CDR1 SGHTA, CDR2 FQGTGA. The CDR3 extends over 13 amino acids. As to this clonotype: Germline is not matched at one junction end, which may reflect a read error.

A further study also used this sample, focusing on T cells in Graves' hyperthyroidism and ophthalmopathy. That work contributes: Clinical symptoms, serum thyroxine and TRAb, thyroid ultrasound and orbital computed tomography together formed the diagnostic basis. HTBI primers were used for first-round RT-PCR of the TCR CDR3. Among clonotypes expanded in thyroid above 0.001, most were also found in blood. From stable hyperthyroidism, ophthalmopathy was set apart by a 13 V-J model.

Sample: peripheral blood mononuclear cells (PBMCs), taken at new diagnosis, from a patient treated with antithyroid drugs. This TCR came from a man between 18 and 35 years old with Graves disease. The V and J genes are TRBV7-3 and TRBJ1-1, with D perhaps matching TRBD1 (6 bases). Here the CDR3 reads CAGSRDKNTEAFF. CDR3 nucleotide sequence: TGTGCCGGCAGCCGGGACAAGAACACTGAAGCTTTCTTT.